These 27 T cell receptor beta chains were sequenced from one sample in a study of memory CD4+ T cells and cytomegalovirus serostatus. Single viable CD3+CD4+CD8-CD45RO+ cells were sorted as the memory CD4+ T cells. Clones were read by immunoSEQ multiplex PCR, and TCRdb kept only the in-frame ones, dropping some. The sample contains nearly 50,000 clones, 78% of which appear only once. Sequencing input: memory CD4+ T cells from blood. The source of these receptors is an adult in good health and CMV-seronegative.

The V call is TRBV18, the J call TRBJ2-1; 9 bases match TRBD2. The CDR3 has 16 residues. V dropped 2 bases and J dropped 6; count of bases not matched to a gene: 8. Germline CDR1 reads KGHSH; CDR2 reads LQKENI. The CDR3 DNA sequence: TGTGCCAGCTCACCAACGAGAGCGGGAGGCTCCAATGAGCAGTTCTTC. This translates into CASSPTRAGGSNEQFF.

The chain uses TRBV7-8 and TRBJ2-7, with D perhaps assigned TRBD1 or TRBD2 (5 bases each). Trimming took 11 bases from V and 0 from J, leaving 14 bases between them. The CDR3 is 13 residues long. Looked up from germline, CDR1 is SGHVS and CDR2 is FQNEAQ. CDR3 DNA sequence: TGTGCCGGATCGGGGCAGGGCTCCTACGAGCAGTACTTC. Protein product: CAGSGQGSYEQYF.

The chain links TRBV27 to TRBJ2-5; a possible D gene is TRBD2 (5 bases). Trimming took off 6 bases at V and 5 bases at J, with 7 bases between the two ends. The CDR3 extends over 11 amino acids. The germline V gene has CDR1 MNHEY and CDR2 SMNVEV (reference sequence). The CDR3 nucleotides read TGTGCCAGCAGGGAGCGGGAGACCCAGTACTTC. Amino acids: CASRERETQYF.

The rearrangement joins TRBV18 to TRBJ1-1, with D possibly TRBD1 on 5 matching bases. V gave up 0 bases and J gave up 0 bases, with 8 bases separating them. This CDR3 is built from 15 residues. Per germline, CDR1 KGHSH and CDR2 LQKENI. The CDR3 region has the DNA TGTGCCAGCTCACCACCGGGGACGGTGAACACTGAAGCTTTCTTT. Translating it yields CASSPPGTVNTEAFF.

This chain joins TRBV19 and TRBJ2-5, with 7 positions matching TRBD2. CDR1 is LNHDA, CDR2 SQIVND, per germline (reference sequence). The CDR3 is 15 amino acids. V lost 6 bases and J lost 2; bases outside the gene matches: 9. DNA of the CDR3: TGTGCCAGTAGCGATCCTGGGGGGGGGCAAGAGACCCAGTACTTC. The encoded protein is CASSDPGGGQETQYF.

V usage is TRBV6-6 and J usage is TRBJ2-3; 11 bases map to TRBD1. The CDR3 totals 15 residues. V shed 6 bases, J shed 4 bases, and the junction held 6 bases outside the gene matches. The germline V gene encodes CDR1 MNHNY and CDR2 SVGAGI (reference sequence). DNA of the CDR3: TGTGCCAGCAGGCCCGGGACAGGGGGGGCAGATACGCAGTATTTT. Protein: CASRPGTGGADTQYF.

CDR3 in DNA: TGCGCCAGCAGTCAAGACTCCGGGACAGCAGCTTTCTTT. Amino acid sequence: CASSQDSGTAAFF. The chain employs TRBV10-1 and TRBJ1-1; TRBD1 aligns across 7 bases. The CDR3 length is 13 residues. The V gene's germline CDR1 is WNHNN and CDR2 SYGVQD (reference sequence). J gave up 10 bases and V 5 bases, and 10 bases lay outside the gene matches.

CDR3 residues: CASSLFQGRGKSEQFF. CDR3 DNA sequence: TGTGCCAGCAGCTTGTTCCAGGGACGCGGGAAGAGTGAGCAGTTCTTC. V is TRBV5-4 and J is TRBJ2-1; TRBD2 is a possible D gene (6 bases). Trimming shortened V by 1 base and J by 9 bases, and 20 bases separated the two germline ends. CDR1 is SGHNT and CDR2 is YYREEE in the germline V gene (reference sequence). The CDR3 is 16 residues long.

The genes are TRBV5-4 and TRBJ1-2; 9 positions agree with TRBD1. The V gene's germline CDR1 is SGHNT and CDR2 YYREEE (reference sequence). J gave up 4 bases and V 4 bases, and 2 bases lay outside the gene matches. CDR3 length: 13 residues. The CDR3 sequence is CASSGQGTYGYTF. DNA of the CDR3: TGTGCCAGCAGCGGACAGGGGACCTATGGCTACACCTTC.

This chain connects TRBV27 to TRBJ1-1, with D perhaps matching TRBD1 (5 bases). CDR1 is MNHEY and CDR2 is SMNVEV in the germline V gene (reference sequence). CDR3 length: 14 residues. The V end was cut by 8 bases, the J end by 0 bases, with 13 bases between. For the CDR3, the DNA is TGTGCCAGCCTTGGGGGTAAAATGAACACTGAAGCTTTCTTT. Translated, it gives CASLGGKMNTEAFF.

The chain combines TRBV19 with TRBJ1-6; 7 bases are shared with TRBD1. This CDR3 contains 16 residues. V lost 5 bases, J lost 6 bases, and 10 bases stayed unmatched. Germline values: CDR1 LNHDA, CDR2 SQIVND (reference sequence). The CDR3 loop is CASSGDSLGVNSPLHF. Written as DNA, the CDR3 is TGTGCCAGTAGTGGGGACAGCCTCGGCGTTAATTCACCCCTCCACTTT.

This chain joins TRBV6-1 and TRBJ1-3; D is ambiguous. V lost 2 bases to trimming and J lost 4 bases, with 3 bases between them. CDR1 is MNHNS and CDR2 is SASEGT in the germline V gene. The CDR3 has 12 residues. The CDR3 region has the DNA TGTGCCAGCAGTGAACTCGGAAACACCATATATTTT. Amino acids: CASSELGNTIYF.

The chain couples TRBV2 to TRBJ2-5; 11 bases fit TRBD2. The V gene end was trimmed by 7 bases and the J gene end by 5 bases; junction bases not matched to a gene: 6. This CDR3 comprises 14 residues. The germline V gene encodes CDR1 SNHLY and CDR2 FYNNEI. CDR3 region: CASNPSGGRETQYF. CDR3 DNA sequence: TGTGCCAGCAACCCTAGCGGGGGGCGGGAGACCCAGTACTTC.

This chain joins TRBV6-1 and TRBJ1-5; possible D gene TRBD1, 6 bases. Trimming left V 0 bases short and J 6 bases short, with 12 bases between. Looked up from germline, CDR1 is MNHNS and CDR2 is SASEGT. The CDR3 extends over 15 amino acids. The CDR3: CASSEARGGSQPQHF. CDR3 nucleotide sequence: TGTGCCAGCAGTGAAGCGAGGGGGGGCAGTCAGCCCCAGCATTTT.

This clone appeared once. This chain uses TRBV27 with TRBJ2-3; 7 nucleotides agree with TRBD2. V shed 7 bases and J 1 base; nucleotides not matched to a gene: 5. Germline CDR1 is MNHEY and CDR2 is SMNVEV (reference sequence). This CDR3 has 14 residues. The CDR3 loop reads CASKRGLRTDTQYF. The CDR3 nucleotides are TGTGCCAGCAAGCGGGGCCTCCGCACAGATACGCAGTATTTT.

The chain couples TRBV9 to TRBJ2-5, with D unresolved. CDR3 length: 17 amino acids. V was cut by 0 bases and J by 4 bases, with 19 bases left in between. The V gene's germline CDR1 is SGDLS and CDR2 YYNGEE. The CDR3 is CASSVAKVWGEVETQYF. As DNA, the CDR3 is TGTGCCAGCAGCGTAGCGAAAGTCTGGGGTGAGGTAGAGACCCAGTACTTC.

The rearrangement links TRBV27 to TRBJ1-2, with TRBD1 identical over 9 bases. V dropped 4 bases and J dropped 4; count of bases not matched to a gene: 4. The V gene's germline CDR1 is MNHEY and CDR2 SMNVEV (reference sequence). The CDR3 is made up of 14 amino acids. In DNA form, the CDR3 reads TGTGCCAGCAGTTCGGGGACAGGGACCTATGGCTACACCTTC. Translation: CASSSGTGTYGYTF.

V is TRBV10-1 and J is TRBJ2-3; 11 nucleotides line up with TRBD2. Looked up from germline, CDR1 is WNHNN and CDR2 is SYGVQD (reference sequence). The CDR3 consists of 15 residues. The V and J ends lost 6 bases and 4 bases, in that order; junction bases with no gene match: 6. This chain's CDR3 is CASSATLAGADTQYF. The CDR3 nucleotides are TGCGCCAGCAGCGCGACACTAGCGGGAGCAGATACGCAGTATTTT.

CDR3 in amino acids: CASSSSGQETQYF. The CDR3 coding sequence is TGTGCCAGTAGTAGTAGCGGTCAAGAGACCCAGTACTTC. The chain links TRBV19 to TRBJ2-5; a weak D match, TRBD2 (6 bases). V was pared by 4 bases and J by 2 bases, with 8 bases between. The CDR3 spans 13 residues. Germline CDR1 and CDR2: LNHDA and SQIVND (reference sequence).

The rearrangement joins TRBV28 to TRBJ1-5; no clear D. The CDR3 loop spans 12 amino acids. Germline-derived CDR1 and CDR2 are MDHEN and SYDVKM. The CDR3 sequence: CAYARLNQPQHF. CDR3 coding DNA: TGTGCTTACGCTCGTCTCAATCAGCCCCAGCATTTT. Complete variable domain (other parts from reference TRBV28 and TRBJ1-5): DVKVTQSSRYLVKRTGEKVFLECVQDMDHENMFWYRQDPGLGLRLIYFSYDVKMKEKGDIPEGYSVSREKKERFSLILESASTNQTSMYLCAYARLNQPQHFGDGTRLSIL.

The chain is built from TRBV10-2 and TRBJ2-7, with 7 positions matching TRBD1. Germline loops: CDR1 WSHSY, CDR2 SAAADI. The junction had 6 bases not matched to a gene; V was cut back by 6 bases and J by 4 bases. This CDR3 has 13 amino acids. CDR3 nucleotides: TGCGCCAGCAGGACAGGGTCCTTTTACGAGCAGTACTTC. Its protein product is CASRTGSFYEQYF.

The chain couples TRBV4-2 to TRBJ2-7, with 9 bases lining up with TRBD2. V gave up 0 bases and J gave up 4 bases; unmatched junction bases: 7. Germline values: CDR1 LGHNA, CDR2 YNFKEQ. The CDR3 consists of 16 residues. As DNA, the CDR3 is TGTGCCAGCAGCCAAGAGGGGGGGCTAGCGGGGTACGAGCAGTACTTC. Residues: CASSQEGGLAGYEQYF.

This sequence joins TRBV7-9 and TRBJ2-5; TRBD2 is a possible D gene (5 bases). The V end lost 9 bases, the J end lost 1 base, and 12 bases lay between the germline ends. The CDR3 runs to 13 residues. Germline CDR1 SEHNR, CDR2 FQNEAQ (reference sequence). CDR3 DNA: TGTGCCAGTTCCCAGGACTTCCAAGAGACCCAGTACTTC. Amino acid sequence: CASSQDFQETQYF.

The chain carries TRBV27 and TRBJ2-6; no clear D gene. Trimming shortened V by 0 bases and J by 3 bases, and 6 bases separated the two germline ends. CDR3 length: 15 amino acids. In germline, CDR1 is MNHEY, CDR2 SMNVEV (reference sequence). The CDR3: CASSLSGYGANVLTF. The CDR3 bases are TGTGCCAGCAGTTTATCTGGGTATGGGGCCAACGTCCTGACTTTC.

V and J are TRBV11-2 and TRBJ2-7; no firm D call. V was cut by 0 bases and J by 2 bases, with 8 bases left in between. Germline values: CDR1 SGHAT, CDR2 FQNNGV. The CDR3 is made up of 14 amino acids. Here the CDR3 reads CASSLEVGPYEQYF. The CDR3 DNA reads TGTGCCAGCAGCTTAGAAGTGGGTCCCTACGAGCAGTACTTC.

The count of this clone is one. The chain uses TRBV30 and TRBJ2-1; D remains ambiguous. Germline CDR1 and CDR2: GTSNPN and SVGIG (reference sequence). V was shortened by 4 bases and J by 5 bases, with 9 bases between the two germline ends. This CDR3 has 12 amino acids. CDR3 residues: CAWTPLDNEQFF. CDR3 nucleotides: TGTGCCTGGACTCCTTTGGACAATGAGCAGTTCTTC.

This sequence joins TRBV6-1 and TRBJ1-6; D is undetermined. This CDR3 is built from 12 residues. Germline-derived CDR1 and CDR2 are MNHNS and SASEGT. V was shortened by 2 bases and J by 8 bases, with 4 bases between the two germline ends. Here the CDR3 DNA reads TGTGCCAGCAGTGAACCGGATTCACCCCTCCACTTT. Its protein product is CASSEPDSPLHF.